These 32 T cell receptor beta chains share one sample of origin, sequenced in a study of cytomegalovirus exposure and HLA in healthy donors. Profiled with immunoSEQ multiplex PCR; TCRdb holds only in-frame clones, not every one. There are about 95,000 clones in the sample; around 85% occur only once, and 20% lies in the top ten. The sequenced material came from PBMCs. Every receptor here comes from a man aged 18-30 years in good health and CMV-seropositive.

This rearrangement joins TRBV7-6 to TRBJ2-7, with 7 bases identical to TRBD1. J lost 4 bases, V lost 4 bases, and 10 bases had no gene match. Germline CDR1 SGHVS, CDR2 FNYEAQ. The CDR3 spans 15 residues. The CDR3: CASSSLQGLLYEQYF. CDR3 DNA: TGTGCCAGCAGCTCACTACAGGGGCTTTTATACGAGCAGTACTTC.

The rearrangement joins TRBV10-1 to TRBJ2-1, with TRBD2 matching 13 bases. The CDR3 totals 16 residues. Trimming removed 5 bases from V and 6 bases from J; junction bases left unmatched: 7. Germline lookup yields CDR1 WNHNN and CDR2 SYGVQD (reference sequence). This CDR3 is CASSNATSGRGNEQFF. The CDR3 coding sequence is TGCGCCAGCAGTAACGCAACTAGCGGGAGGGGCAATGAGCAGTTCTTC.

The V gene is TRBV1, the J gene TRBJ2-7; TRBD2 is the table's D call, not checked against the DNA. TRBV1 is a pseudogene segment. There are 17 residues in the CDR3. The CDR3 loop is CTSSQDLLAGGPYEQYV. CDR3 bases: TGCACCAGCAGCCAAGATCTACTAGCGGGAGGGCCCTACGAGCAGTACGTC.

The sample holds one count of this clone. The chain has TRBV6-4 and TRBJ1-1; D is undetermined. Germline CDR1 reads MRHNA; CDR2 reads SNTAGT. CDR3 length equals 13 residues. V dropped 5 bases and J dropped 0 bases, with 7 bases sitting between them. CDR3 nucleotide sequence: TGTGCCAGCAGTCATACAGTGAACACTGAAGCTTTCTTT. Residues: CASSHTVNTEAFF.

This clone was recorded only once. The chain recombines TRBV27 with TRBJ2-3; TRBD2 matches 14 bases. Unmatched junction bases numbered 5, after V lost 5 bases and J lost 4 bases. Per germline, CDR1 MNHEY and CDR2 SMNVEV (reference sequence). CDR3 length: 16 residues. CDR3 nucleotide sequence: TGTGCCAGCAGTCCGCGGGGACTAGCGGGAGCAGATACGCAGTATTTT. Translating gives CASSPRGLAGADTQYF.

The gene calls are TRBV27 and TRBJ2-1; weak D call: TRBD1 (5 bases). The V end lost 5 bases, the J end lost 3 bases, and 5 bases lay between the germline ends. The CDR3 is 12 residues long. Germline loops: CDR1 MNHEY, CDR2 SMNVEV (reference sequence). This CDR3 is CASSRGYNEQFF. As DNA, the CDR3 is TGTGCCAGCAGTAGGGGCTACAATGAGCAGTTCTTC.

This rearrangement joins TRBV11-2 to TRBJ2-2, with 7 bases that match TRBD1. Unmatched junction bases numbered 10, after V lost 5 bases and J lost 7 bases. The length of the CDR3 is 15 residues. Germline V gene sequence: CDR1 SGHAT, CDR2 FQNNGV. CDR3 nucleotides: TGTGCCAGCAGCCCCGACAGGGTGGCGAGCGGGGAGCTGTTTTTT. Protein sequence: CASSPDRVASGELFF.

J is TRBJ2-1 and V is TRBV28, with 9 positions matching TRBD2. The junction had 7 bases not matched to a gene; V was cut back by 6 bases and J by 4 bases. There are 15 residues in the CDR3. The germline V gene has CDR1 MDHEN and CDR2 SYDVKM. CDR3 region: CASRPTSGLYNEQFF. CDR3 sequence (DNA): TGTGCCAGCAGACCGACTAGCGGACTATACAATGAGCAGTTCTTC.

CDR3 sequence (DNA): TGCGCCAGCAGCCAAGAGGACAGGGACGGAAGGCAGCCCCAGCATTTT. Translating it yields CASSQEDRDGRQPQHF. The rearrangement joins TRBV4-1 to TRBJ1-5; 8 nucleotides line up with TRBD1. Unmatched junction bases numbered 8, after V lost 0 bases and J lost 7 bases. Germline V gives CDR1 MGHRA, CDR2 YSYEKL. The CDR3 has 16 residues.

The chain couples TRBV30 to TRBJ1-1; 10 nucleotides align to TRBD1. The trim removed 5 bases at V and 0 bases at J, leaving 3 bases unmatched. The CDR3 runs 14 residues. CDR1 and CDR2 from the germline V gene are GTSNPN and SVGIG (reference sequence). The CDR3 loop reads CAWGQGDMNTEAFF. Here the CDR3 DNA reads TGTGCCTGGGGACAGGGGGATATGAACACTGAAGCTTTCTTT.

The chain's CDR3 is CASSLLDRPDTQYF. The CDR3 nucleotides read TGTGCCAGTAGTTTATTAGACAGGCCAGATACGCAGTATTTT. The rearrangement uses TRBV19 and TRBJ2-3, with a weak D call TRBD1 (6 bases). With 5 bases removed from V and 4 bases from J, the gap between germline ends came to 13 bases. Looked up from germline, CDR1 is LNHDA and CDR2 is SQIVND (reference sequence). CDR3 length: 14 residues. The full variable domain, rest sourced from reference TRBV19 and TRBJ2-3, is DGGITQSPKYLFRKEGQNVTLSCEQNLNHDAMYWYRQDPGQGLRLIYYSQIVNDFQKGDIAEGYSVSREKKESFPLTVTSAQKNPTAFYLCASSLLDRPDTQYFGPGTRLTVL.

The CDR3 region has the DNA TGTGCCAGTAGTTCAGGGGGCGCGAAAGAGACCCAGTACTTC. This translates into CASSSGGAKETQYF. The V and J genes are TRBV19 and TRBJ2-5, with 8 bases matching TRBD1. Germline assignment: CDR1 LNHDA and CDR2 SQIVND (reference sequence). CDR3 length: 14 amino acids. V shed 5 bases and J 3 bases; nucleotides not matched to a gene: 5.

This clone appeared a few times. This chain joins TRBV10-2 and TRBJ2-5; D uncertain. Germline assignment: CDR1 WSHSY and CDR2 SAAADI. Trimming cost V 0 bases and J 1 base, with 9 bases left between them. The CDR3 spans 15 residues. Here the CDR3 reads CASSESTRSQETQYF. CDR3 sequence (DNA): TGCGCCAGCAGTGAGTCGACTCGAAGCCAAGAGACCCAGTACTTC.

J is TRBJ2-7 and V is TRBV5-5, with 10 bases identical to TRBD1. V shed 0 bases and J 4 bases; nucleotides not matched to a gene: 1. The length of the CDR3 is 14 residues. CDR1 and CDR2 (germline): SGHKS, YYEKEE (reference sequence). The CDR3 coding sequence is TGTGCCAGCAGCTTGGGACAGGGGGCATACGAGCAGTACTTC. Its translation is CASSLGQGAYEQYF.

V usage is TRBV28 and J usage is TRBJ2-5; a possible D gene is TRBD1 (5 bases). Between the trimmed V and J ends, which lost 8 bases and 2 bases, there was a span of 12 bases. The germline V gene encodes CDR1 MDHEN and CDR2 SYDVKM. This CDR3 has 13 amino acids. CDR3 sequence: CASWSGLQETQYF. The CDR3, as DNA: TGTGCCAGCTGGTCAGGGCTTCAAGAGACCCAGTACTTC. Drawing the rest from reference TRBV28 and TRBJ2-5, the complete variable domain is DVKVTQSSRYLVKRTGEKVFLECVQDMDHENMFWYRQDPGLGLRLIYFSYDVKMKEKGDIPEGYSVSREKKERFSLILESASTNQTSMYLCASWSGLQETQYFGPGTRLLVL.

The chain combines TRBV11-1 with TRBJ2-5; 9 bases are a match to TRBD2. The CDR3 is 16 amino acids. The junction had 6 bases not matched to a gene; V was cut back by 0 bases and J by 4 bases. Germline lookup yields CDR1 SGHAT and CDR2 FQDESV (reference sequence). DNA for the CDR3: TGTGCCAGCAGCTTAGCTAGCGGGAGTCGGCGAGAGACCCAGTACTTC. It codes for CASSLASGSRRETQYF.

V usage is TRBV27 and J usage is TRBJ1-1, with TRBD1 as a possible D gene (6 bases). The CDR3 spans 11 residues. The germline gives CDR1 MNHEY, CDR2 SMNVEV (reference sequence). V lost 8 bases, J lost 8 bases, and 12 bases lay in between. The CDR3 protein is CASGDTAEAFF. For the CDR3, the DNA is TGTGCCAGCGGGGACACGGCGGAAGCTTTCTTT.

A word on this clone: A read error may produce the germline difference seen at one junction end. The rearrangement joins TRBV2 to TRBJ1-5; 7 bases line up with TRBD1. CDR3 length equals 13 residues. Germline assignment: CDR1 SNHLY and CDR2 FYNNEI. The CDR3 reads CASSEDMRDRSSF. Written as DNA, the CDR3 is TGTGCCAGCAGTGAAGACATGCGGGACAGATCATCTTTT.

The chain joins TRBV5-4 to TRBJ1-5; TRBD1 aligns across 8 bases. The CDR3 spans 18 residues. Germline CDR1 reads SGHNT; CDR2 reads YYREEE (reference sequence). Trimming cost V 2 bases and J 0 bases; bases outside gene matches: 10. CDR3 nucleotide sequence: TGTGCCAGCAGCTTCGCCGGAAAGACAGGGGATAGCAATCAGCCCCAGCATTTT. Translating gives CASSFAGKTGDSNQPQHF.

This clone occurred once. The chain joins TRBV14 to TRBJ2-1; the match to TRBD2 covers 13 bases. Trimming cost V 4 bases and J 8 bases; bases outside gene matches: 8. CDR1 SGHDN and CDR2 FVKESK come from the germline V gene. There are 16 residues in the CDR3. CDR3 loop: CASSPLTSGRGHEQFF. The DNA for the CDR3 is TGTGCCAGCAGCCCGCTTACTAGCGGGAGGGGGCATGAGCAGTTCTTC.

This clone was observed a few times. The chain uses TRBV7-6 and TRBJ1-5, with D possibly matching TRBD1 (5 bases). With 1 base removed from V and 6 bases from J, the gap between germline ends came to 7 bases. The germline CDR1 and CDR2 sequences are SGHVS and FNYEAQ. The CDR3 contains 13 residues. The CDR3: CASSLGRAQPQHF. The CDR3 DNA is TGTGCCAGCAGCTTAGGCAGGGCTCAGCCCCAGCATTTT.

This clone was observed a few times. The chain's CDR3 is CASSMGQGANQPQHF. The CDR3 DNA follows: TGTGCCAGTAGTATGGGACAGGGGGCTAATCAGCCCCAGCATTTT. V is TRBV19 and J is TRBJ1-5, with TRBD1 matching 12 bases. This CDR3 contains 15 residues. From germline, CDR1 is LNHDA and CDR2 SQIVND (reference sequence). The V segment lost 3 bases and the J segment 4 bases; nucleotides outside the gene matches: 1.

V and J are TRBV28 and TRBJ1-5; 8 bases map to TRBD1. CDR3 length: 15 amino acids. The germline gives CDR1 MDHEN, CDR2 SYDVKM. With 5 bases clipped from V and 2 bases from J, the junction kept 5 bases outside the gene matches. The CDR3 is CASSPTGEGNQPQHF. CDR3 in DNA: TGTGCCAGCAGTCCGACAGGGGAAGGCAATCAGCCCCAGCATTTT.

J is TRBJ2-1 and V is TRBV28; the match to TRBD1 covers 7 bases. Germline CDR1 and CDR2: MDHEN and SYDVKM. This CDR3 is built from 14 residues. J lost 8 bases, V lost 8 bases, and 12 bases had no gene match. CDR3 DNA: TGTGCCAGCTATGGGACAGTCCGTCCTCATGAGCAGTTCTTC. This encodes CASYGTVRPHEQFF.

The gene calls are TRBV19 and TRBJ1-2; 8 bases align to TRBD1. The CDR3 length is 13 residues. Unmatched junction bases numbered 9, after V lost 6 bases and J lost 9 bases. The V gene's germline CDR1 is LNHDA and CDR2 SQIVND (reference sequence). CDR3 DNA sequence: TGTGCCAGTAGGCAACGGACAGGGCAGAGCTACACCTTC. This codes for CASRQRTGQSYTF.

V usage is TRBV18 and J usage is TRBJ1-2; TRBD1 aligns across 8 bases. This CDR3 is built from 13 residues. V lost 4 bases to trimming and J lost 3 bases; unmatched junction nucleotides: 1. From germline, CDR1 is KGHSH and CDR2 LQKENI. The DNA for the CDR3 is TGTGCCAGCTCACTGGGACAGGACTATGGCTACACCTTC. Encoded protein: CASSLGQDYGYTF.

J is TRBJ2-1 and V is TRBV5-4, with 7 nucleotides matching TRBD1. Per germline, CDR1 SGHNT and CDR2 YYREEE (reference sequence). The V gene end was trimmed by 4 bases and the J gene end by 4 bases; junction bases not matched to a gene: 5. This CDR3 spans 14 amino acids. The chain's CDR3 is CASSPDRIYNEQFF. DNA of the CDR3: TGTGCCAGCAGCCCGGACAGGATATACAATGAGCAGTTCTTC.

The chain couples TRBV6-5 to TRBJ2-1, with 10 bases that match TRBD2. The CDR3 has 16 residues. V dropped 0 bases and J dropped 6; count of bases not matched to a gene: 5. The germline gives CDR1 MNHEY, CDR2 SVGAGI. Written as DNA, the CDR3 is TGTGCCAGCAGTTACTCTGTACTAGCGGGACGCAATGAGCAGTTCTTC. It yields the protein CASSYSVLAGRNEQFF.

This clone was detected once. J is TRBJ1-2 and V is TRBV7-9; D unresolved. V lost 0 bases to trimming and J lost 3 bases, with 8 bases between them. CDR1 is SEHNR and CDR2 is FQNEAQ in the germline V gene (reference sequence). CDR3 length equals 14 residues. CDR3 region: CASSLAPRYYGYTF. The CDR3 bases are TGTGCCAGCAGCTTAGCCCCCAGATACTATGGCTACACCTTC.

This chain links TRBV28 with TRBJ2-2; a weak D match, TRBD1 (5 bases). V lost 4 bases, J lost 0 bases, and 12 bases lay in between. CDR3 length: 16 amino acids. Germline V gene data show CDR1 as MDHEN and CDR2 as SYDVKM. Here the CDR3 DNA reads TGTGCCAGCAGTTCTACGACAGCTTCGAACACCGGGGAGCTGTTTTTT. This codes for CASSSTTASNTGELFF.

This rearrangement joins TRBV29-1 to TRBJ1-5; 10 bases line up with TRBD1. The CDR3 covers 12 residues. Germline V CDR1 and CDR2: SQVTM, ANQGSEA. Losses at the gene ends were 7 bases for V and 5 bases for J; bases not matched to a gene: 2. The CDR3 spells CSAGTGDQPQHF. The DNA for the CDR3 is TGCAGCGCCGGGACAGGGGATCAGCCCCAGCATTTT. Filled out from reference TRBV29-1 and TRBJ1-5, the complete variable domain reads SAVISQKPSRDICQRGTSLTIQCQVDSQVTMMFWYRQQPGQSLTLIATANQGSEATYESGFVIDKFPISRPNLTFSTLTVSNMSPEDSSIYLCSAGTGDQPQHFGDGTRLSIL.

The chain links TRBV28 to TRBJ2-1, with 9 bases matching TRBD1. Germline loops: CDR1 MDHEN, CDR2 SYDVKM. V dropped 6 bases and J dropped 4; count of bases not matched to a gene: 7. This CDR3 contains 15 residues. The CDR3 coding sequence is TGTGCCAGCAGCCAGGGACAGGGAGAATACAATGAGCAGTTCTTC. This sequence encodes CASSQGQGEYNEQFF.